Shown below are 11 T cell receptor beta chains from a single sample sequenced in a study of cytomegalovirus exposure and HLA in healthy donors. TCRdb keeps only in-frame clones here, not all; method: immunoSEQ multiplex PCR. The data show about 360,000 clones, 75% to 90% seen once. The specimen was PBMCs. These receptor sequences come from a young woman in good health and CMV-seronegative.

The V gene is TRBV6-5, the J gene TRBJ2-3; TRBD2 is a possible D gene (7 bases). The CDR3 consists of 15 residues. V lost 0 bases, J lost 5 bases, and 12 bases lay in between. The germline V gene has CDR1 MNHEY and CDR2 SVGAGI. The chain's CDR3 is CASSYSGGGLDTQYF. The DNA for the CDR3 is TGTGCCAGCAGTTACTCGGGGGGGGGCCTAGATACGCAGTATTTT.

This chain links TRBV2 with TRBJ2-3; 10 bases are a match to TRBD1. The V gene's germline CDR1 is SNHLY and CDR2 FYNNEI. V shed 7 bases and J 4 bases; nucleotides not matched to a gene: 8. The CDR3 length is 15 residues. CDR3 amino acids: CASTVDRGNSDTQYF. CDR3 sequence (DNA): TGTGCCAGCACTGTGGACAGGGGGAATTCAGATACGCAGTATTTT.

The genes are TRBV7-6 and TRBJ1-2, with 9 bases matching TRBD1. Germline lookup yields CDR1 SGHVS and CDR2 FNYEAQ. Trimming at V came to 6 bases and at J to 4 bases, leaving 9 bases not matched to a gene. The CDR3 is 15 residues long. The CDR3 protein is CASRPSGTGIYGYTF. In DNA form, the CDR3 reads TGTGCCAGCAGGCCGTCCGGGACAGGGATCTATGGCTACACCTTC.

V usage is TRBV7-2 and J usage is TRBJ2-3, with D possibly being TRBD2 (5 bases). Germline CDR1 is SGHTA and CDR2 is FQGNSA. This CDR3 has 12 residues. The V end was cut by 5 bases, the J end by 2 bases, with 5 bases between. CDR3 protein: CASSRDTDTQYF. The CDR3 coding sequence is TGTGCCAGCAGCCGGGACACAGATACGCAGTATTTT.

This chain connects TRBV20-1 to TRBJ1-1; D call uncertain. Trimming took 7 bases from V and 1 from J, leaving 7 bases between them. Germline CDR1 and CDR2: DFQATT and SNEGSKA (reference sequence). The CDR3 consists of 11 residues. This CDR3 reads CSESGNTEAFF. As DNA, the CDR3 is TGCAGTGAGTCAGGGAACACTGAAGCTTTCTTT.

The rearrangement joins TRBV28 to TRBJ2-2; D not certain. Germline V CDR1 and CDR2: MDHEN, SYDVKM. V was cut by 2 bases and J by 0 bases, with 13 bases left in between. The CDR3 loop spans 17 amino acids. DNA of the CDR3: TGTGCCAGCAGTTTAATGCGGTCATCCTCGAACACCGGGGAGCTGTTTTTT. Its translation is CASSLMRSSSNTGELFF.

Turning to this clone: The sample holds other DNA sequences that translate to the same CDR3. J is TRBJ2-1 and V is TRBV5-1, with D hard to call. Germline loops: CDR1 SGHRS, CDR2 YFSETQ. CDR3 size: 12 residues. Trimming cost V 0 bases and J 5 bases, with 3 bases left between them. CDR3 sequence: CASSLVDNEQFF. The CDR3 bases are TGCGCCAGCAGCTTGGTCGACAATGAGCAGTTCTTC.

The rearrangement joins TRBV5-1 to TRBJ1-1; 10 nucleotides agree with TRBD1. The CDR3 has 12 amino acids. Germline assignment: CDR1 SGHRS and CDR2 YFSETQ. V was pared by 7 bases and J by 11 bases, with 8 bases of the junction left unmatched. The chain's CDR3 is CASFWTGGNAFF. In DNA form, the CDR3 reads TGCGCCAGCTTTTGGACAGGGGGGAATGCTTTCTTT.

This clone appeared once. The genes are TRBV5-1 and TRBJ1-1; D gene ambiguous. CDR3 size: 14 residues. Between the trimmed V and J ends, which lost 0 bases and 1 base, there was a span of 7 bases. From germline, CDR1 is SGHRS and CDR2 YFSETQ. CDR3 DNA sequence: TGCGCCAGCAGCTTGGCCGTCGGGAACACTGAAGCTTTCTTT. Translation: CASSLAVGNTEAFF.

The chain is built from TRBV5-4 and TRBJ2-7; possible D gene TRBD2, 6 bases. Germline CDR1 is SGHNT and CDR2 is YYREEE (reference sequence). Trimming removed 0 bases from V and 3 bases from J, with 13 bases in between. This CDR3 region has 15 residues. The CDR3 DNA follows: TGTGCCAGCAGCTTGGTTGCCGGGAGTTTCTACGAGCAGTACTTC. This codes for CASSLVAGSFYEQYF.

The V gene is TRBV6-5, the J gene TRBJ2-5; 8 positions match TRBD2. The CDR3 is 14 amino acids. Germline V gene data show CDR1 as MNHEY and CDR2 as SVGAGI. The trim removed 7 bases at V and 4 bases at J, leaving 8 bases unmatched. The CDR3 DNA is TGTGCCAGCACCCCAGCGGGAGCGGCAGAGACCCAGTACTTC. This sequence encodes CASTPAGAAETQYF.